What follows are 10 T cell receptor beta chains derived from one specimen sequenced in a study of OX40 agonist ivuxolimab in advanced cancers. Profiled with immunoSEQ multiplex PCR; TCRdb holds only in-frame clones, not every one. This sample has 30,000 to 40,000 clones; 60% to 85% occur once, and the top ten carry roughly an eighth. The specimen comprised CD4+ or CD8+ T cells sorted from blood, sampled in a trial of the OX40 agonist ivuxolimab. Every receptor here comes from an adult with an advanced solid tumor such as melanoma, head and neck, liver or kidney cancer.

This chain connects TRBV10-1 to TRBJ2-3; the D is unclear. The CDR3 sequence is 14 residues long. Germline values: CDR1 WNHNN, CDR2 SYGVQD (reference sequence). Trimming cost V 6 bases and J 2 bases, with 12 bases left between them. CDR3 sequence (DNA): TGCGCCAGCAGCGTGACACCTGACACAGATACGCAGTATTTT. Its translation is CASSVTPDTDTQYF.

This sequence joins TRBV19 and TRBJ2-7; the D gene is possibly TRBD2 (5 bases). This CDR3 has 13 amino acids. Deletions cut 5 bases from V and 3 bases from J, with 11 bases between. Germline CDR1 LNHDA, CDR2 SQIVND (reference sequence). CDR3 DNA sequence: TGTGCCAGTAGTTCCGGACTGATCTACGAGCAGTACTTC. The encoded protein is CASSSGLIYEQYF.

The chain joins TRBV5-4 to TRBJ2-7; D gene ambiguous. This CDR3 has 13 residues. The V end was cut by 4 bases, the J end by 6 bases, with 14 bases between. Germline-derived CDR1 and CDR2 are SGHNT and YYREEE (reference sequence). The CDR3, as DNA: TGTGCCAGCAGCCCTGGACCCCTCTCCGAGCAGTACTTC. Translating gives CASSPGPLSEQYF.

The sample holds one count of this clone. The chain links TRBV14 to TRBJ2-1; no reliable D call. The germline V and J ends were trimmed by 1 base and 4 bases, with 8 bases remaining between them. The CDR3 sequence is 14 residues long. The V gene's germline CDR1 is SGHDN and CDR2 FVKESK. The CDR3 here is CASSQAIRYNEQFF. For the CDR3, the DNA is TGTGCCAGCAGCCAAGCGATAAGATACAATGAGCAGTTCTTC.

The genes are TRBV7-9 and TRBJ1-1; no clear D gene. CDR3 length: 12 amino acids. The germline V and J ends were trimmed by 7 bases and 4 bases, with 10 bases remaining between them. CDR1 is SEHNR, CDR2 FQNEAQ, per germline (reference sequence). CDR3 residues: CASTRIPTEAFF. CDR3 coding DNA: TGTGCCAGCACCCGGATACCCACTGAAGCTTTCTTT.

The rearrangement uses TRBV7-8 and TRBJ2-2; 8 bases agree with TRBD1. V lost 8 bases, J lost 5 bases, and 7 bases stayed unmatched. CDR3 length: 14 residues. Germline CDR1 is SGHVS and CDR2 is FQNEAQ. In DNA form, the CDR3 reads TGTGCCAGCCTCGGACAGGGTAAAACCGGGGAGCTGTTTTTT. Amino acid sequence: CASLGQGKTGELFF.

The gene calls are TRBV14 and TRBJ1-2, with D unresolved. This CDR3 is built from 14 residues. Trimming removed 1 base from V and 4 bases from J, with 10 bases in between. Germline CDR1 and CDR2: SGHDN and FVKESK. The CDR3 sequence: CASSQVSGFYGYTF. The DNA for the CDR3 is TGTGCCAGCAGCCAAGTTAGCGGATTCTATGGCTACACCTTC.

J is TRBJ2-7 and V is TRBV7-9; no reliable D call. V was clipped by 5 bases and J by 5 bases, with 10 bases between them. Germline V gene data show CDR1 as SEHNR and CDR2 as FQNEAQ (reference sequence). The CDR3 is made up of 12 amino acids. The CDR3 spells CASSPEVHEQYF. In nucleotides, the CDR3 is TGTGCCAGCAGCCCGGAAGTTCACGAGCAGTACTTC. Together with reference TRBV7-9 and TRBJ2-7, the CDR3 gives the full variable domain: DTGVSQNPRHKITKRGQNVTFRCDPISEHNRLYWYRQTLGQGPEFLTYFQNEAQLEKSRLLSDRFSAERPKGSFSTLEIQRTEQGDSAMYLCASSPEVHEQYFGPGTRLTVT.

In nucleotides, the CDR3 is TGTGCCAGCAGTGGCCTAGCGGCCTCCTACGAGCAGTACTTC. Encoded protein: CASSGLAASYEQYF. This chain joins TRBV2 and TRBJ2-5; TRBD2 agrees at 7 bases. The J call is doubtful: the DNA matches TRBJ2-7 better. From germline, CDR1 is SNHLY and CDR2 FYNNEI. There are 14 residues in the CDR3.

CDR3 DNA: TGTGCCAGCAGAACACTCGGGACAGGGGAAAAACTGTTTTTT. This sequence encodes CASRTLGTGEKLFF. The V and J genes are TRBV6-5 and TRBJ1-4; 9 nucleotides match TRBD1. The ends lost 6 bases at V and 8 bases at J; junction bases unmatched: 7. Germline V gene lookup returns CDR1 MNHEY and CDR2 SVGAGI. The CDR3 is made up of 14 amino acids.